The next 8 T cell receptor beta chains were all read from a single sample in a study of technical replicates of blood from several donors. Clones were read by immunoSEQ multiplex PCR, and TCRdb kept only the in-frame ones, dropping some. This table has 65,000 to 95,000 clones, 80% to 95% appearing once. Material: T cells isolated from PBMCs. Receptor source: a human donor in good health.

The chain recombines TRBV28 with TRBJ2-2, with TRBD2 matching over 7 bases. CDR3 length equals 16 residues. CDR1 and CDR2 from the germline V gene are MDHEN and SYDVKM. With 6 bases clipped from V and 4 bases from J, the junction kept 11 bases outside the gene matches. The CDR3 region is CASRYAGEYGTGELFF. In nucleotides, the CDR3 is TGTGCCAGCAGATATGCGGGGGAGTACGGCACCGGGGAGCTGTTTTTT. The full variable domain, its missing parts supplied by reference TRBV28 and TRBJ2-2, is DVKVTQSSRYLVKRTGEKVFLECVQDMDHENMFWYRQDPGLGLRLIYFSYDVKMKEKGDIPEGYSVSREKKERFSLILESASTNQTSMYLCASRYAGEYGTGELFFGEGSRLTVL.

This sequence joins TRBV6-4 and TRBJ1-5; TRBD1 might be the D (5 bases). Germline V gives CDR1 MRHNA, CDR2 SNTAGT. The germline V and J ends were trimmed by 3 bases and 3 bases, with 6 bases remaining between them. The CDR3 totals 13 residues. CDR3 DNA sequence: TGTGCCAGCAGTGAACAGGACAATCAGCCCCAGCATTTT. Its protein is CASSEQDNQPQHF.

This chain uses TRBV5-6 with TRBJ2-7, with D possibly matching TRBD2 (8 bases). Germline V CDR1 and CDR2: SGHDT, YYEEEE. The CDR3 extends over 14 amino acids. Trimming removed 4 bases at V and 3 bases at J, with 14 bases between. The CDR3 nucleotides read TGTGCCAGCAGCCCGGGAGGGGGCTACTACGAGCAGTACTTC. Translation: CASSPGGGYYEQYF.

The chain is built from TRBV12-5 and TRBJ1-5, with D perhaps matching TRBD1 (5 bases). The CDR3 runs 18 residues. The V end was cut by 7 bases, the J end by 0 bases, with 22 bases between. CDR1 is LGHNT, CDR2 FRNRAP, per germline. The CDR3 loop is CASASFTTETVSNQPQHF. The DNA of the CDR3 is TGTGCTAGTGCCAGTTTCACAACCGAGACAGTTAGCAATCAGCCCCAGCATTTT.

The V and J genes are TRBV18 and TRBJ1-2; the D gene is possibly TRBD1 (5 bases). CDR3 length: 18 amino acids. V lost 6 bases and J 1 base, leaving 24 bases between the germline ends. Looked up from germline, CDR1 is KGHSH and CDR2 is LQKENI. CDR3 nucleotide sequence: TGTGCCAGCTCCCAGCCTTTTACCCGGGACTTCGATAACTATGGCTACACCTTC. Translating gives CASSQPFTRDFDNYGYTF.

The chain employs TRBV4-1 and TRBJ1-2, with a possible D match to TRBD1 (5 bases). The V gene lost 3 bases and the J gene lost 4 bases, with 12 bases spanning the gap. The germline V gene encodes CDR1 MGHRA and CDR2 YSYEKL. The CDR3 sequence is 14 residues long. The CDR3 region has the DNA TGCGCCAGCAGCCACGGGGGTTCTTCCTATGGCTACACCTTC. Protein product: CASSHGGSSYGYTF.

The CDR3 protein is CATFLATRGGYTF. DNA of the CDR3: TGTGCCACCTTTCTCGCAACCCGGGGAGGCTACACCTTC. This sequence joins TRBV6-1 and TRBJ1-2; no definite D call. The germline CDR1 and CDR2 sequences are MNHNS and SASEGT. The CDR3 contains 13 residues. Trimming cost V 10 bases and J 8 bases, with 20 bases left between them.

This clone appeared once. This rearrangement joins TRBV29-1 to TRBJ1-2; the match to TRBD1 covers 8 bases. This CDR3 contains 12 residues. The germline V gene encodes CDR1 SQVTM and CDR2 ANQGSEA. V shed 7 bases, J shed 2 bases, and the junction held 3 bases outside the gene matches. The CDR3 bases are TGCAGCGCAAGGACAGGGAACTATGGCTACACCTTC. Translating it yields CSARTGNYGYTF.